A selection of T cell receptor beta chains follows, all from one sample in a study of OX40 agonist ivuxolimab in advanced cancers. Method: immunoSEQ multiplex PCR; TCRdb's copy keeps in-frame clones and lacks some. Among approximately 90,000 clones listed, 80% to 90% were seen once. The sequenced sample was CD4+ or CD8+ T cells sorted from blood, obtained in a trial of the OX40 agonist ivuxolimab. These TCRs come from an adult with an advanced solid tumor such as melanoma, head and neck, liver or kidney cancer. Both conserved end residues are part of each CDR3. A D gene is named only where the DNA matches it firmly. Where a row states a size, it is once, few, many or the class of an expanded clone; other rows omit it.

TRBJ2-2 | TRBV30 | - | - | CAWSVYLTLNTGELFF | TGTGCCTGGAGCGTCTACCTCACCCTGAACACCGGGGAGCTGTTTTTT
TRBJ2-3 | TRBV7-8 | TRBD2 | few | CASSVRTSGSIADTQYF | TGTGCCAGCAGCGTACGGACTAGCGGGAGTATCGCAGATACGCAGTATTTT
TRBJ1-1 | TRBV15 | - | once | CATSRDRGQANTEAFF | TGTGCCACCAGCAGAGATCGAGGTCAGGCGAACACTGAAGCTTTCTTT
TRBJ2-7 | TRBV10-2 | - | - | CASNPGLGKQYF | TGCGCCAGCAATCCAGGACTGGGGAAGCAGTACTTC
TRBJ2-5 | TRBV19 | TRBD2 | - | CASSIGDSGWETQYF | TGTGCCAGTAGTATAGGGGATAGCGGGTGGGAGACCCAGTACTTC
TRBJ1-2 | TRBV6-5 | - | - | CASRPSWTDYGYTF | TGTGCCAGCAGGCCATCATGGACGGACTATGGCTACACCTTC
TRBJ1-4 | TRBV7-2 | - | - | CASSPRQPGSEKLFF | TGTGCCAGCAGCCCCCGACAGCCTGGTTCTGAAAAACTGTTTTTT
TRBJ1-2 | TRBV19 | - | medium-sized | CASSIGGSGYTF | TGTGCCAGTAGTATAGGGGGGTCAGGCTACACCTTC
TRBJ1-4 | TRBV11-3 | - | - | CASSLTPDEKLFF | TGTGCCAGCAGCTTAACCCCGGATGAAAAACTGTTTTTT
TRBJ1-2 | TRBV5-8 | - | - | CARDGAGYGYTF | TGTGCCAGGGACGGGGCGGGCTATGGCTACACCTTC
TRBJ1-1 | TRBV6-5 | - | - | CASSLGARAFF | TGTGCCAGCAGTTTAGGGGCCCGAGCTTTCTTT
TRBJ1-2 | TRBV6-1 | - | - | CASSEAGGSYGYTF | TGTGCCAGCAGTGAAGCCGGGGGGTCTTATGGCTACACCTTC
TRBJ1-4 | TRBV6-5 | - | - | CASSYRQGNEKLFF | TGTGCCAGCAGTTACCGCCAGGGTAATGAAAAACTGTTTTTT
TRBJ2-3 | TRBV4-3 | TRBD2 | - | CASSQPGLAGVADTQYF | TGCGCCAGCAGCCAACCTGGACTAGCGGGGGTCGCAGATACGCAGTATTTT
TRBJ2-7 | TRBV5-4 | - | - | CASSLHGSGREQYF | TGTGCCAGCAGCTTGCACGGGAGCGGAAGGGAGCAGTACTTC
TRBJ2-2 | TRBV10-2 | TRBD2 | - | CASSGVAGATGELFF | TGCGCCAGCAGTGGAGTAGCGGGAGCCACCGGGGAGCTGTTTTTT
TRBJ2-3 | TRBV5-1 | - | - | CASSKTDTQYF | TGCGCCAGCAGCAAAACAGATACGCAGTATTTT
TRBJ1-1 | TRBV19 | TRBD1 | - | CASSLAGGNTEAFF | TGTGCCAGTAGTTTGGCAGGGGGGAACACTGAAGCTTTCTTT
TRBJ2-3 | TRBV5-1 | - | once | CASTSSDNTDTQYF | TGCGCCAGCACATCCAGCGACAACACAGATACGCAGTATTTT
TRBJ2-6 | TRBV10-2 | - | - | CASSEFNGANVLTF | TGCGCCAGCAGTGAGTTTAATGGGGCCAACGTCCTGACTTTC
TRBJ2-2 | TRBV6-6 | - | - | CASEPRNTGELFF | TGTGCCAGTGAACCTAGAAACACCGGGGAGCTGTTTTTT
TRBJ2-7 | TRBV10-1 | TRBD1 | - | CASSITRPGTGFNEQYF | TGCGCCAGCAGTATTACCCGACCCGGGACAGGGTTCAACGAGCAGTACTTC
TRBJ1-2 | TRBV6-1 | - | once | CASGYSQGIYGYTF | TGTGCCAGCGGTTATTCACAGGGCATTTATGGCTACACCTTC
TRBJ2-1 | TRBV2 | TRBD2 | - | CASSEGLVSGNEQFF | TGTGCCAGCAGTGAGGGACTAGTCTCGGGTAATGAGCAGTTCTTC
TRBJ2-3 | TRBV10-2 | - | once | CASSEVQAVSTDTQYF | TGCGCCAGCAGTGAGGTACAAGCGGTAAGCACAGATACGCAGTATTTT
TRBJ2-1 | TRBV6-5 | TRBD1 | - | CASSLTGSYNEQFF | TGTGCCAGCAGTTTGACAGGGTCCTACAATGAGCAGTTCTTC
TRBJ1-2 | TRBV6-1 | TRBD1 | - | CASSVTGDYGYTF | TGTGCCAGCAGTGTTACAGGGGACTATGGCTACACCTTC
TRBJ1-1 | TRBV19 | TRBD1 | - | CASSISDRVSNTEAFF | TGTGCCAGTAGTATTTCGGACAGGGTCTCGAACACTGAAGCTTTCTTT
TRBJ2-5 | TRBV27 | TRBD1 | - | CASSLIGTARETQYF | TGTGCCAGCAGTTTAATCGGGACAGCGCGAGAGACCCAGTACTTC
TRBJ1-1 | TRBV6-5 | - | - | CASSCPTVMNTEAFF | TGTGCCAGCAGTTGCCCGACAGTGATGAACACTGAAGCTTTCTTT
TRBJ2-1 | TRBV6-1 | - | - | CASSEADPTYNEQFF | TGTGCCAGCAGTGAAGCTGACCCGACCTACAATGAGCAGTTCTTC
TRBJ2-1 | TRBV5-1 | - | - | CASRGWQASNEQFF | TGCGCCAGCAGGGGTTGGCAAGCTAGTAATGAGCAGTTCTTC
TRBJ2-1 | TRBV28 | - | - | CASRGVDGRASYNEQFF | TGTGCCAGCAGGGGGGTGGATGGCAGGGCCTCCTACAATGAGCAGTTCTTC
TRBJ1-2 | TRBV7-3 | TRBD1 | once | CASSPEGADYGYTF | TGTGCCAGCAGCCCGGAGGGGGCAGATTATGGCTACACCTTC
TRBJ1-3 | TRBV9 | TRBD1 | - | CASSAEDRAGNTIYF | TGTGCCAGCAGCGCCGAGGACAGGGCTGGAAACACCATATATTTT
TRBJ2-7 | TRBV28 | - | - | CASIGTPLGEQYF | TGTGCCAGCATTGGTACTCCCCTCGGCGAGCAGTACTTC
TRBJ2-7 | TRBV6-5 | - | - | CASSDSTFGSYEQYF | TGTGCCAGCAGTGACTCCACCTTCGGGTCCTACGAGCAGTACTTC
TRBJ2-3 | TRBV11-2 | - | - | CASSPPGTGFTDTQYF | TGTGCCAGCAGCCCCCCCGGGACGGGATTCACAGATACGCAGTATTTT
TRBJ2-5 | TRBV5-1 | - | - | CASSLDGVQETQYF | TGCGCCAGCAGCTTGGACGGCGTCCAAGAGACCCAGTACTTC
TRBJ2-5 | TRBV25-1 | TRBD1 | - | CASSGTGTVQETQYF | TGTGCCAGCAGCGGGACAGGGACAGTACAAGAGACCCAGTACTTC
TRBJ2-7 | TRBV2 | - | - | CASSADLGGNEQYF | TGTGCCAGCAGTGCCGACCTTGGGGGGAATGAGCAGTACTTC